The source of this TCR beta chain is a study of CD8+CD57+ T cells in acquired aplastic anemia. There are 14 residues in the CDR3. Trimming shortened V by 5 bases and J by 4 bases, and 14 bases separated the two germline ends. CDR1 LNHDA and CDR2 SQIVND come from the germline V gene (reference sequence). TCR beta VDJ and CDR3 were profiled, and genomic DNA was the template. TCRdb processed the reads anew with MiXCR; each CDR3 protein has one entry. The table records roughly 150,000 distinct CDR3 sequences, roughly 40% of them present only once. This clonotype was counted a single time. The chain links TRBV19 to TRBJ2-5; D is unclear. This receptor was identified in a human donor in good health. Material: sorted CD4+, CD8+, or CD8+CD57+ T cells (not recorded which) from PBMCs. The CDR3 protein is CASSVTQIGETQYF. CDR3 sequence (DNA): TGTGCCAGTAGTGTAACCCAGATAGGAGAGACCCAGTACTTC.